Below, 21 T cell receptor beta chains from the same sample are listed, as sequenced in a study of identical twins. TCRdb ran MiXCR on the 5' RACE reads and lists one entry per CDR3 protein. The sample contains about 240,000 distinct CDR3 sequences, 6% to 8.5% of which appear only once. This sample was also put to use in a study of yellow fever vaccine responses in identical twins.

The sample was CD8+ T cells sorted from blood. Receptor source: a woman younger than 35 in good health.

This clonotype came up many times. The J gene is TRBJ2-1, the V gene TRBV12-3 or TRBV12-4; 9 bases align to TRBD2. This CDR3 contains 13 residues. J was trimmed by 6 bases and V by 6 bases; bases with no gene match: 3. CDR3: CASRPSGVNEQFF. The CDR3 DNA sequence: TGTGCCAGCAGACCTAGCGGGGTCAATGAGCAGTTCTTC.

The rearrangement joins TRBV5-6 to TRBJ2-1, with TRBD2 identical over 11 bases. Germline V CDR1 and CDR2: SGHDT, YYEEEE. The CDR3 is 16 residues long. The V segment lost 2 bases and the J segment 9 bases; nucleotides outside the gene matches: 10. CDR3 DNA sequence: TGTGCCAGCAGCTTTGGTAGCGGGGGGGCCCTCTCTGAGCAGTTCTTC. Protein product: CASSFGSGGALSEQFF.

Only a few counts were recorded for this clonotype. The chain links TRBV7-9 to TRBJ1-2; tentative D call: TRBD1 (6 bases). The germline V and J ends were trimmed by 4 bases and 5 bases, with 20 bases remaining between them. The CDR3 length is 16 residues. The germline CDR1 and CDR2 sequences are SEHNR and FQNEAQ (reference sequence). The CDR3 DNA reads TGTGCCAGCAGCTCTAACGGGGCAGGGGCGATTTATGGCTACACCTTC. It encodes CASSSNGAGAIYGYTF.

This clonotype was detected many times. The chain carries TRBV12-3 or TRBV12-4 and TRBJ2-4; no definite D call. The length of the CDR3 is 15 residues. Trimming took off 6 bases at V and 0 bases at J, with 12 bases between the two ends. Here the CDR3 DNA reads TGTGCCAGCAGCGACCCTACTATAGCCAAAAACATTCAGTACTTC. It codes for CASSDPTIAKNIQYF.

This clonotype was detected ten times or more. V is TRBV2 and J is TRBJ2-7; no definite D call. V lost 2 bases to trimming and J lost 0 bases, with 5 bases between them. The CDR3 covers 13 residues. The V gene's germline CDR1 is SNHLY and CDR2 FYNNEI. DNA of the CDR3: TGTGCCAGCAGTGAACAGTACTCCTACGAGCAGTACTTC. Its translation: CASSEQYSYEQYF.

This clonotype has just a few counts. The CDR3 coding sequence is TGTGCCAGCAGCTTAGGATGGGACAGGGCGGGGGAGACCCAGTACTTC. Encoded protein: CASSLGWDRAGETQYF. The chain joins TRBV7-8 to TRBJ2-5; 9 bases align to TRBD1. Germline V gene lookup returns CDR1 SGHVS and CDR2 FQNEAQ. The V segment lost 1 base and the J segment 5 bases; nucleotides outside the gene matches: 8. This CDR3 has 16 residues.

In regard to this clonotype: A read error is possible here, since a much larger clone lies one base away. The chain carries TRBV5-1 and TRBJ2-1; 10 bases are shared with TRBD2. After removal of 9 bases from V and 8 bases from J, the junction contained 14 bases not matched to a gene. CDR1 and CDR2 from the germline V gene are SGHRS and YFSETQ. This CDR3 spans 15 amino acids. CDR3 bases: TGCGCCACCACTCTTAGCGGGGGGCCTTACGATGAGCAGTTCTTC. Its translation: CATTLSGGPYDEQFF.

This clonotype came up many times. V is TRBV28 and J is TRBJ1-2, with D tentatively TRBD1 (5 bases). CDR3 length equals 12 residues. Germline loops: CDR1 MDHEN, CDR2 SYDVKM. With 5 bases removed from V and 4 bases from J, the gap between germline ends came to 8 bases. The chain's CDR3 is CASSPGSYGYTF. As DNA, the CDR3 is TGTGCCAGCAGTCCAGGGTCCTATGGCTACACCTTC.

This clonotype has a count of ten or more. DNA for the CDR3: TGCGCCAGCAGCCACTCCCTAGGGACAGGGGGCTCACCCCTCCACTTT. Translating it yields CASSHSLGTGGSPLHF. This chain uses TRBV4-1 with TRBJ1-6; 12 bases agree with TRBD1. In germline, CDR1 is MGHRA, CDR2 YSYEKL. CDR3 size: 16 residues. V lost 3 bases to trimming and J lost 10 bases; unmatched junction nucleotides: 7.

The rearrangement uses TRBV12-3 or TRBV12-4 and TRBJ2-2; TRBD2 agrees at 8 bases. Trimming at V came to 3 bases and at J to 3 bases, leaving 6 bases not matched to a gene. The CDR3 length is 16 residues. The CDR3 is CASSFRLARDTGELFF. The CDR3, as DNA: TGTGCCAGCAGTTTTAGACTAGCGAGGGACACCGGGGAGCTGTTTTTT.

This clonotype has just a few counts. The chain uses TRBV11-2 and TRBJ2-1; 9 nucleotides match TRBD1. Germline CDR1 reads SGHAT; CDR2 reads FQNNGV. The ends lost 0 bases at V and 4 bases at J; junction bases unmatched: 10. This CDR3 comprises 18 residues. CDR3 sequence: CASSLEGTGWKGYNEQFF. DNA of the CDR3: TGTGCCAGCAGCTTAGAAGGGACAGGGTGGAAAGGTTACAATGAGCAGTTCTTC.

This clonotype was seen a few times. V usage is TRBV9 and J usage is TRBJ2-1; no reliable D call. Between the trimmed V and J ends, which lost 3 bases and 7 bases, there was a span of 8 bases. Germline-derived CDR1 and CDR2 are SGDLS and YYNGEE. The CDR3 totals 12 residues. The CDR3, as DNA: TGTGCCAGCAGCGGGGTCACGAATGAGCAGTTCTTC. Protein sequence: CASSGVTNEQFF.

This chain links TRBV29-1 with TRBJ2-7, with TRBD1 identical over 9 bases. V lost 5 bases to trimming and J lost 6 bases; unmatched junction nucleotides: 8. The CDR3 totals 13 residues. CDR1 is SQVTM, CDR2 ANQGSEA, per germline. Written as DNA, the CDR3 is TGCAGCGTTTTTCCGGGACAGGGTATCGAGCAGTACTTC. It specifies CSVFPGQGIEQYF.

The chain links TRBV3-1 to TRBJ2-3, with 8 bases fitting TRBD2. Germline CDR1 LGHDT, CDR2 YNNKEL (reference sequence). The ends lost 0 bases at V and 4 bases at J; junction bases unmatched: 6. The CDR3 is 16 amino acids. The CDR3 DNA follows: TGTGCCAGCAGCCAAGATATACCGGGAGGGTCAGATACGCAGTATTTT. Encoded protein: CASSQDIPGGSDTQYF.

The chain employs TRBV2 and TRBJ2-3, with 7 bases identical to TRBD1. V lost 7 bases, J lost 6 bases, and 7 bases stayed unmatched. The germline V gene encodes CDR1 SNHLY and CDR2 FYNNEI. The CDR3 is made up of 13 amino acids. CDR3 sequence reads: CASTEDRLDTQYF. CDR3 in DNA: TGTGCCAGCACTGAGGACAGGCTTGATACGCAGTATTTT.

The V gene is TRBV6-2 or TRBV6-3, the J gene TRBJ1-2; D gene unclear. V lost 6 bases and J 2 bases, leaving 7 bases between the germline ends. Per germline, CDR1 MNHEY and CDR2 SVGEGT. The length of the CDR3 is 12 residues. The CDR3 region has the DNA TGTGCCAGCAGCTCCGAAAACTATGGCTACACCTTC. Translated, it gives CASSSENYGYTF.

The chain recombines TRBV24-1 with TRBJ2-1; no firm D call. Germline V lookup: CDR1 KGHDR, CDR2 SFDVKD. Trimming cost V 1 base and J 6 bases, with 9 bases left between them. The CDR3 spans 14 residues. CDR3 sequence: CATSDFGHSNEQFF. CDR3 in DNA: TGTGCCACCAGTGATTTTGGCCACAGCAATGAGCAGTTCTTC.

This clonotype has ten or more counts. In nucleotides, the CDR3 is TGTGCCAGCAGTGAGGGACACTATGGCTACACCTTC. Amino acids: CASSEGHYGYTF. The rearrangement links TRBV25-1 to TRBJ1-2, with D perhaps TRBD1 (5 bases). Trimming cost V 3 bases and J 3 bases, with 5 bases left between them. CDR1 MGHDK and CDR2 SYGVNS come from the germline V gene. This CDR3 region has 12 residues.

The chain employs TRBV24-1 and TRBJ2-3, with TRBD1 matching 7 bases. The CDR3 extends over 15 amino acids. V trimming: 4 bases; J trimming: 8 bases; junction bases outside the gene matches: 11. CDR1 is KGHDR and CDR2 is SFDVKD in the germline V gene. In DNA form, the CDR3 reads TGTGCCACCAGTGACCCCGACAGGGTACGTGGTACGCAGTATTTT. The encoded protein is CATSDPDRVRGTQYF.

V and J are TRBV5-1 and TRBJ2-3, with 7 bases that match TRBD1. The CDR3 extends over 16 amino acids. Looked up from germline, CDR1 is SGHRS and CDR2 is YFSETQ. J was trimmed by 2 bases and V by 0 bases; bases with no gene match: 6. CDR3 residues: CASSLGTGDPTDTQYF. The CDR3 DNA follows: TGCGCCAGCAGCTTGGGAACAGGGGACCCCACAGATACGCAGTATTTT.

The table lists this clonotype with a few counts. The rearrangement uses TRBV7-9 and TRBJ1-1; D is unresolved. This CDR3 comprises 16 residues. Germline V CDR1 and CDR2: SEHNR, FQNEAQ (reference sequence). V lost 1 base and J lost 7, with 19 bases in between. CDR3: CASSLGEIQSRVEAFF. Here the CDR3 DNA reads TGTGCCAGCAGCTTAGGCGAAATACAGAGTCGGGTTGAAGCTTTCTTT.